The clone carrying this T cell receptor beta chain was observed a few times. Its antigen is currently unknown. This specimen belongs to a study of CD8+ T cells in alopecia areata. Study-wide results and limits: Lesional scalp exceeded normal scalp in clonality, especially in alopecia totalis/universalis. Sequenced scalp T cells also include alphabeta T cells resident in normal skin. TCRs were shared less clearly across patients than in mice, possibly for HLA-related reasons.

The CDR3 runs 17 residues. CDR1 and CDR2 from the germline V gene are SNHLY and FYNNEI. With 4 bases clipped from V and 0 bases from J, the junction kept 8 bases outside the gene matches. Sequencing relied on a cDNA template that was reverse transcribed from extracted RNA. TCRdb's copy holds only in-frame clones and misses some; the assay was immunoSEQ multiplex PCR. The sample lists approximately 30,000 clones, around three fifths occurring once. The rearrangement joins TRBV2 to TRBJ2-4; TRBD1 matches at 8 bases. This receptor was taken from a human donor with alopecia areata. The sequenced sample was NKG2D-high CD8+ T cells sorted from blood. The CDR3: CASSGPQGAVAKNIQYF. CDR3 DNA sequence: TGTGCCAGCAGTGGACCTCAGGGGGCCGTAGCCAAAAACATTCAGTACTTC.